The source of this T cell receptor beta chain is a study of lymphopenia after photon versus proton radiotherapy. Study-level findings and limits: After the lymphocyte nadir, photon-treated repertoires showed oligoclonal expansion, especially of CD8+ Temra cells.

The protocol was immunoSEQ multiplex PCR, while the TCRdb copy is restricted to in-frame clones and leaves out a portion. Among 150,000 to 200,000 clones listed, approximately 91% were seen once. With regard to this clone: Its antigen is currently unknown.

The CDR3 has 14 residues. V dropped 1 base and J dropped 2 bases, with 8 bases sitting between them. Germline CDR1 is LNHDA and CDR2 is SQIVND (reference sequence). The sequence derives from a man aged 45-65 years with gastric cancer. The specimen was peripheral blood, collected from a patient treated with photon-based radiotherapy. The chain carries TRBV19 and TRBJ1-1; D uncertain. The CDR3 region has the DNA TGTGCCAGTAGTATAGGGGGATCCAACACTGAAGCTTTCTTT. Translation gives CASSIGGSNTEAFF.